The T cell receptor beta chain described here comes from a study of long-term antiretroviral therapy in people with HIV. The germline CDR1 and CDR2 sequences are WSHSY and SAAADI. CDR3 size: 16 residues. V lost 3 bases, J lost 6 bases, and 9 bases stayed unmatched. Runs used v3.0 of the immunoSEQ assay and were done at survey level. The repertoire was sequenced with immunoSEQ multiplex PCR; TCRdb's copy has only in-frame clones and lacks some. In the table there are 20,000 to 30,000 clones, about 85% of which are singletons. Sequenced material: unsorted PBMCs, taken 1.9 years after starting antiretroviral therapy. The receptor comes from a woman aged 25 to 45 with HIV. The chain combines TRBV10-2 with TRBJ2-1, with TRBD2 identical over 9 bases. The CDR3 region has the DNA TGCGCCAGCAGTGAAGTCGGCCTAGCGGGGACCAATGAGCAGTTCTTC. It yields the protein CASSEVGLAGTNEQFF.